This T cell receptor beta chain derives from a study of T cell responses to AZD1222 COVID-19 vaccine. General study results and limits: Most donors were white British, females outnumbered males, and clonal diversity was possibly underestimated. Sampling that yielded the repertoires occurred only after the peak T cell response. Of spike-specific TCRs, nearly half reportedly target regions left unmutated in variants. The study identified only five to seven AZD1222 recipients as seropositive at baseline.

With respect to this clone: Its target is unknown.

The data were produced by immunoSEQ multiplex PCR, yet TCRdb's version contains in-frame clones alone and is incomplete. The sample contains around 80,000 clones, 80% to 90% of which appear only once. Trimming pared 2 bases from V and 4 bases from J, leaving 11 bases between. Germline values: CDR1 MNHEY, CDR2 SVGAGI. The CDR3 totals 14 residues. V and J are TRBV6-5 and TRBJ1-1; TRBD1 might be the D (5 bases). The sequencing used peripheral blood, collected 28 days after the second AZD1222 dose. The TCR was taken from an adult who received the AZD1222 COVID-19 vaccine. CDR3 residues: CASSYTVDSTEAFF. The CDR3 DNA reads TGTGCCAGCAGTTACACAGTAGACAGCACTGAAGCTTTCTTT.